This TCR beta chain was observed in a study of molecular identifiers for immune sequencing clone quantification. The wider study: For replicates, RNA isolated from roughly 20,000 or 100,000 naive CD8 cells was divided into five portions, of which four were sequenced.

In TCRdb, the PCR reads were re-called with MiXCR into one record per CDR3 protein. The table has over 600,000 distinct CDR3 sequences, about 20% seen once. Sorting recovered naive CD8 T cells on a CD8+CD4-CCR7+CD45RA+ profile. Sequencing input: naive CD8+ T cells from blood, with Jurkat cell RNA spiked in. The sample's subset: FACS-sorted CD8+CD4-CCR7+CD45RA+ naive T cells. This TCR derives from a human donor in good health. Some libraries in this study had Jurkat cell RNA spiked in.

In DNA form, the CDR3 reads TGTGCCAGCATCTTTCTATATTTCGGGACAGGGCAATCCGAGCAGTACTTC. It is translated as CASIFLYFGTGQSEQYF. The chain employs TRBV13 and TRBJ2-7, with TRBD1 matching 9 bases. The CDR3 spans 17 residues. From germline, CDR1 is PRHDT and CDR2 FYEKMQ (reference sequence). With V trimmed by 7 bases and J by 6 bases, 19 bases remained unmatched.